Given below is one TCR beta chain in context. Its cognate antigen is unknown. These data originate in a study of blood T cells in healthy people across ages. Study-level results: Unknown CMV status may confound age-related changes in expanded clones.

Primed by a sample-barcoded 5' primer and a J-beta primer mix, a second PCR proceeded for roughly 6 to 12 cycles. TCRdb passed the 5' RACE reads through MiXCR, listing each CDR3 protein once. The repertoire holds hundreds of thousands of distinct CDR3 sequences, approximately 55% seen once, with about 42% in the top ten. Germline lookup yields CDR1 SNHLY and CDR2 FYNNEI. The V segment lost 7 bases and the J segment 8 bases; nucleotides outside the gene matches: 12. The CDR3 covers 15 residues. Sequenced input: blood. This sequence joins TRBV2 and TRBJ2-1; 9 nucleotides line up with TRBD2. This TCR derives from an elderly man in good health. The CDR3 DNA sequence: TGTGCCAGCAAGTATGCGGGAGGGCCTAGGGATGAGCAGTTCTTC. Amino acids: CASKYAGGPRDEQFF.